The clone carrying this TCR beta chain was seen at least ten times. TCRdb passed the 5' RACE reads through MiXCR, listing each CDR3 protein once. The table records around 150,000 distinct CDR3 sequences, roughly 10% of them present only once. This sample was taken from a study of CD8 T cells in ankylosing spondylitis. Sequenced: blood, either unsorted or a sorted T cell fraction (not recorded which). This TCR derives from a male donor with ankylosing spondylitis or in good health (not recorded which).

The CDR3 region is CASSPRTSGSKSFSGLSYNEQFF. The CDR3, as DNA: TGCGCCAGCAGCCCCAGGACTAGCGGGAGTAAAAGCTTTAGTGGACTCTCCTACAATGAGCAGTTCTTC. This chain uses TRBV5-1 with TRBJ2-1, with 13 bases aligning to TRBD2. Germline CDR1 SGHRS, CDR2 YFSETQ. CDR3 length equals 23 residues. V gave up 4 bases and J gave up 0 bases; unmatched junction bases: 22.